Included here is one TCR beta chain sequence, with context. This clonotype has at least ten counts. Its antigen has not been determined. There are no base qualities to consult, and no much larger clone falls within one base. The receptor library was made with 5' RACE. The data were produced on a NextSeq 500. In the TCR library protocol, a unique molecular identifier was attached to each TCR cDNA molecule so that PCR and sequencing errors could be corrected. Processing in the source paper ran as follows. TCR identification, UMI-based error correction and CDR3 extraction were performed with Decombinator tools. TCRs above a frequency of 2 per 1,000, corresponding to the top 1% of the tumor frequency distribution, were defined as expanded. Rényi diversity was computed with the R vegan package after subsampling each repertoire 100 times to 5,000 TCRs. To build CDR3 similarity networks, amino acid triplet string-kernel similarity was used, and CDR3s were connected when their pairwise similarity was above 0.82. Using fastp trimming at Q25 and MiXCR clonotype assembly, TCRdb reanalyzed the public sequencing data and kept in-frame beta chains. Rows matching on CDR3 protein sequence are summarized as one entry with the most common DNA and genes. The V and J calls were determined by TCRdb, not by the authors. This sample is represented by 35,000 to 40,000 distinct CDR3 sequences; under 8% of them were singletons. The top ten clones comprise approximately 29% of the sample.

These data originate in a study of spatial heterogeneity in lung cancer (dated by TCRdb to between 2018 and 2021). About the study as a whole: Beta-chain transcripts were consistently detected in greater numbers than alpha-chain transcripts, which likely reflected higher beta-chain transcript abundance. In the raw uncorrected reads, each unique combination of TCR and UMI appeared more than ten times on average. In non-small cell lung cancer, the study made a quantitative comparison of TCR alpha and beta repertoires among multiple tumor regions, matched nontumor lung and blood. Nonsynonymous mutation counts, determined by whole-exome sequencing of tumor tissue, were related to features of the TCR repertoire. At surgery, hundreds of tumor regions, around 65 matched nontumor lung samples and a few dozen PBMC samples were TCR-sequenced for both alpha and beta chains. Here is what the overall study found, with its caveats: Ubiquitous expanded tumor TCRs were found in blood more often at tumor resection than at routine follow-up. Additional single-cell paired TCR alpha and beta sequencing was considered necessary to confirm, at a functional level, the hypothesis that regional TCRs recognize regional mutations.

The time point label, as the study defines it: sample taken at primary tumor resection. Samples were obtained from around 72 patients with early-stage, untreated non-small cell lung cancer from the lung TRACERx cohort. Without any cell sorting, TCR sequencing was performed on whole RNA extracted either from tumor and nontumor lung tissue or from cryopreserved PBMC samples. Patients were selected for TCR sequencing only if sufficient RNA was available from at least two tumor regions. The trim is 5 bases for V and 0 bases for J, with a gap of 14 bases between the germline ends. The CDR3, cysteine through phenylalanine, is 16 amino acids long. Only the CDR3 DNA stays, 48 bases, in frame from base 1. CDR1 SEHNR and CDR2 FQNEAQ are derived from the germline V gene (reference sequence).

The sequence joins TRBV7-9 to TRBJ1-3, with the D gene uncertain. The receptor comes from a female donor with early-stage non-small cell lung cancer. Source: PBMCs, taken at surgery. The bases read TGTGCCAGCAGCCTCCTTTCGACGAGCTCTGGAAACACCATATATTTT. Translated, it gives CASSLLSTSSGNTIYF.